Below, 14 T cell receptor beta chains from the same sample are listed, as sequenced in a study of spatial heterogeneity in lung cancer. TCRdb recomputed calls from the 5' RACE reads with MiXCR, one row per CDR3 protein. The sample has about 75,000 distinct CDR3 sequences, less than 15% seen once. Time point specified: sample taken at primary tumor resection. From tumor, nontumor lung or frozen PBMC, whole RNA was taken unsorted for sequencing. The source material was PBMCs, sampled at surgery. Receptors were obtained from a male donor with early-stage non-small cell lung cancer.

V and J are TRBV4-3 and TRBJ1-2; D gene ambiguous. The germline gives CDR1 LGHNA, CDR2 YSLEER. V lost 4 bases and J 4 bases, leaving 13 bases between the germline ends. The CDR3 contains 14 residues. This CDR3 reads CASSPRWSGYGYTF. In DNA form, the CDR3 reads TGCGCCAGCAGCCCCAGATGGAGTGGCTATGGCTACACCTTC.

This rearrangement joins TRBV7-2 to TRBJ2-7; D unresolved. The germline V gene has CDR1 SGHTA and CDR2 FQGNSA. Trimming stripped 3 bases from V and 0 bases from J, with 9 bases between. The CDR3 extends over 14 amino acids. CDR3 protein: CASSLLMASYEQYF. Written as DNA, the CDR3 is TGTGCCAGCAGCTTGTTGATGGCCTCCTACGAGCAGTACTTC.

This clonotype was counted many times. The rearrangement joins TRBV10-3 to TRBJ1-5; D is unresolved. Between the trimmed V and J ends, which lost 0 bases and 5 bases, there was a span of 5 bases. The CDR3 runs to 13 residues. Germline V gene lookup returns CDR1 ENHRY and CDR2 SYGVKD. The CDR3 spells CAISESADQPQHF. CDR3 DNA: TGTGCCATCAGTGAGTCCGCTGATCAGCCCCAGCATTTT.

This sequence joins TRBV7-6 and TRBJ2-1, with TRBD1 matching 9 bases. Germline CDR1 is SGHVS and CDR2 is FNYEAQ. With 5 bases clipped from V and 6 bases from J, the junction kept 8 bases outside the gene matches. The CDR3 is 15 residues long. The DNA of the CDR3 is TGTGCCAGCAGCGAAGGCGGGACAGGGATCAATGAGCAGTTCTTC. Its protein is CASSEGGTGINEQFF.

In its sample, this clonotype was seen many times. The chain combines TRBV7-9 with TRBJ2-7, with 12 bases lining up with TRBD2. This CDR3 comprises 15 residues. J lost 3 bases, V lost 5 bases, and 5 bases had no gene match. Germline V gene data show CDR1 as SEHNR and CDR2 as FQNEAQ (reference sequence). CDR3 sequence (DNA): TGTGCCAGCAGCAACCCGACTAGCGGGAGCTACGAGCAGTACTTC. This gives the protein CASSNPTSGSYEQYF.

This clonotype was found a few times. One junction end does not reproduce the germline sequence, and a read error may be involved. The chain links TRBV30 to TRBJ1-2, with D perhaps TRBD1 (6 bases). CDR3 length: 8 residues. CDR1 is GTSNPN, CDR2 SVGIG, per germline (reference sequence). CDR3: CAWGNRAF. The CDR3 region has the DNA TGTGCCTGGGGAAACAGGGCCTTC.

This clonotype occurred many times. This chain links TRBV5-1 with TRBJ1-4; the match to TRBD1 covers 9 bases. CDR3 length equals 16 residues. Germline V lookup: CDR1 SGHRS, CDR2 YFSETQ. V shed 3 bases, J shed 6 bases, and the junction held 9 bases outside the gene matches. CDR3 nucleotides: TGCGCCAGCAGCTGGGCTCCGGGACAGGGAGATGAAAAACTGTTTTTT. Amino acid sequence: CASSWAPGQGDEKLFF.

This clonotype was seen only a few times. The gene calls are TRBV20-1 and TRBJ2-1; the match to TRBD2 covers 11 bases. J lost 0 bases, V lost 0 bases, and 10 bases had no gene match. CDR1 and CDR2 (germline): DFQATT, SNEGSKA (reference sequence). This CDR3 is built from 19 residues. Written as DNA, the CDR3 is TGCAGTGCTAGAGATCTTGGCCTAGCGGGAGGAAGCTCCTACAATGAGCAGTTCTTC. It is translated as CSARDLGLAGGSSYNEQFF.

This clonotype was observed at least ten times. This chain links TRBV12-3 or TRBV12-4 with TRBJ1-1, with 9 positions matching TRBD1. The CDR3 is 14 amino acids. The J segment lost 4 bases and the V segment lost 5 bases, leaving 5 bases of the junction unmatched. The CDR3 is CASSTQGAATEAFF. CDR3 coding DNA: TGTGCCAGCAGTACACAGGGGGCGGCCACTGAAGCTTTCTTT.

The DNA for the CDR3 is TGTGCCAGCAGCTTAGTCCCACAGTTGAACACTGAAGCTTTCTTT. Protein: CASSLVPQLNTEAFF. The chain links TRBV7-2 to TRBJ1-1, with D uncertain. This CDR3 comprises 15 residues. Trimming took 1 base from V and 0 from J, leaving 9 bases between them. The germline V gene has CDR1 SGHTA and CDR2 FQGNSA. Drawing the rest from reference TRBV7-2 and TRBJ1-1, the complete variable domain is GAGVSQSPSNKVTEKGKDVELRCDPISGHTALYWYRQSLGQGLEFLIYFQGNSAPDKSGLPSDRFSAERTGGSVSTLTIQRTQQEDSAVYLCASSLVPQLNTEAFFGQGTRLTVV.

The V call is TRBV12-3 or TRBV12-4, the J call TRBJ2-1; unclear D gene. CDR3 length: 11 residues. The ends were cut back, 5 bases at V and 10 bases at J, with 9 bases in the middle. The DNA of the CDR3 is TGTGCCAGCAGTCCCGGTTCCGAGCAGTTCTTC. Encoded protein: CASSPGSEQFF.

As to this clonotype: A much bigger clone sits one base away, suggesting this may be a read error. CDR3 sequence reads: CVSSRGRAAKTQYF. The CDR3 nucleotides are TGTGTCAGCAGCCGCGGGAGGGCAGCAAAGACCCAGTACTTC. The rearrangement links TRBV3-1 to TRBJ2-5; 9 nucleotides align to TRBD2. CDR1 is LGHDT and CDR2 is YNNKEL in the germline V gene (reference sequence). The CDR3 consists of 14 residues.

This clonotype has a count of ten or more. The chain combines TRBV5-1 with TRBJ1-5; D not resolved. Trimming stripped 0 bases from V and 4 bases from J, with 8 bases between. Germline assignment: CDR1 SGHRS and CDR2 YFSETQ. This CDR3 comprises 14 residues. The DNA for the CDR3 is TGCGCCAGCAGCTTGGAAGGAGGGAATCAGCCCCAGCATTTT. It is translated as CASSLEGGNQPQHF. The complete variable domain, with remaining parts taken from reference TRBV5-1 and TRBJ1-5, reads KAGVTQTPRYLIKTRGQQVTLSCSPISGHRSVSWYQQTPGQGLQFLFEYFSETQRNKGNFPGRFSGRQFSNSRSEMNVSTLELGDSALYLCASSLEGGNQPQHFGDGTRLSIL.

This clonotype was detected many times. The chain joins TRBV6-1 to TRBJ1-1, with a possible D match to TRBD1 (6 bases). With 2 bases removed from V and 1 base from J, the gap between germline ends came to 11 bases. Germline assignment: CDR1 MNHNS and CDR2 SASEGT. The CDR3 totals 15 residues. This chain's CDR3 is CASSELGQSNTEAFF. The CDR3 nucleotides read TGTGCCAGCAGTGAACTTGGACAGTCGAACACTGAAGCTTTCTTT.